Detailed here is one T cell receptor beta chain. This clonotype has at least ten counts. What antigen it recognizes has not been identified. No much larger clone exists at a distance of one base, and base qualities are not known. The CDR3, from cysteine to phenylalanine, totals 13 residues. The DNA shown is the 39-base CDR3, in frame from base 1. The V and J ends are trimmed by 5 bases and 3 bases, leaving 10 bases between them. For repertoire sequencing, the TCR beta CDR3 regions were amplified from RNA transcripts. The first round of RT-PCR was done with HTBI primers and the Qiagen OneStep RT-PCR kit, and was followed by a second round of multiplex PCR, then size selection and purification. The libraries underwent paired-end sequencing with 100 bp reads on an Illumina HiSeq2000. On the study's bioinformatics: Reads were processed with SOAPnuke, discarding reads with adapters, uncalled bases, mean Phred below 15, or no exact constant-primer or identifier match. High-quality paired reads were merged with COPE v1.2.5. Each unique nucleotide sequence was defined as a clonotype, and clonotypes were aligned to IMGT TRB V, D and J references with MiTCR v1.1. Analysis was restricted to V-J combinations with a frequency above 0.0001, which covered roughly 99% of repertoires. For each V-J combination, a TCR clonal expansion and chaos score was defined as the ratio of F50 clonal expansion to chaos observed in the TCRdist matrix. Welch's t-statistics and random forest were used to reduce the features to about a dozen V-J combinations, which were then used as input to a naive Bayes classifier. The similarity between thyroid and blood repertoires was quantified using the Morisita-Horn index. TCRdb itself trimmed the public reads at Q25 with fastp, ran MiXCR and retained productive beta chains. Identical CDR3 proteins give one entry, which carries the most common genes and DNA. These V and J calls rely on TCRdb rather than the paper's analysis. The sample includes approximately 500,000 distinct CDR3 sequences, with approximately 15% observed a single time. The ten biggest clones cover roughly 10% of the sample.

The ophthalmopathy patients had moderately to severely active disease, with a Clinical Activity Score of 3 or higher, a NOSPECS grade of 4 or higher, and a disease duration of less than 3 months. Patients with other autoimmune diseases, uncontrolled infections, pregnancy or lactation were excluded. Clinical symptoms, serum thyroxine, TRAb, thyroid ultrasound and orbital computed tomography formed the basis of the diagnosis. PBMCs were isolated from 7.5 to 10 ml of fresh peripheral blood by Ficoll-Paque density gradient centrifugation. Trizol reagent was used to extract the total RNA, and its quality was then checked on an Agilent 2100 Bioanalyzer. These data belong to a study of Graves' ophthalmopathy and Graves' hyperthyroidism (dated by TCRdb to the late 2010s). Regarding the complete study: Peripheral blood was collected at initial diagnosis, prior to any treatment. The study used TCR beta repertoire signatures to distinguish Graves' ophthalmopathy from Graves' hyperthyroidism and to predict progression to ophthalmopathy. In total, over 130 blood samples were TCR-sequenced: roughly 45 ophthalmopathy, some 75 hyperthyroidism and some 17 hyperthyroidism-to-ophthalmopathy patients. A discovery set of 100 patients (around 40 ophthalmopathy, 55 to 60 stable hyperthyroidism) was enrolled to explore V-J signatures distinguishing ophthalmopathy from hyperthyroidism. An independent validation cohort was composed of roughly 19 hyperthyroidism patients and around 16 patients who later progressed from hyperthyroidism to ophthalmopathy. T-cell repertoires of thyroid tissue and blood were compared in over five hyperthyroidism patients. Once sampling was done, hyperthyroidism patients were given methimazole at a starting dose of 30 mg daily, while ophthalmopathy patients were given high-dose intravenous methylprednisolone. The roughly 100 discovery patients were randomly split 7:3 into training and test sets.

Overall study results and their limits: No statistical method was used to predetermine the sample size, and group allocation was not hidden from the investigators. In cross-validation, the 13-signature model distinguished ophthalmopathy from stable hyperthyroidism with 87.88% sensitivity and 81.08% specificity, while in the test set the corresponding values were about 80% and 75%. In validation, the model predicted ophthalmopathy progression with about 64% sensitivity and approximately 78% specificity; 12 predicted patients were CT-confirmed with GO in a median of around 6 months. Most of the expanded thyroid clonotypes with a frequency above 0.001 were also detected in blood, and it was suggested that the thyroid immune response may be reflected by blood repertoires.

The chain couples TRBV12-3 or TRBV12-4 to TRBJ1-2; no confident D gene assignment can be made. This clonotype was sampled from a woman younger than 45 with Graves' ophthalmopathy. Donor details come from another sample of the same person, matched by shared clones. Input material: blood. For the CDR3, the sequence is CASSRREDYGYTF. The DNA sequence reads TGTGCCAGCAGTAGAAGGGAAGACTATGGCTACACCTTC.